Each of the 4 T cell receptor beta chains below was sequenced from the same sample in a study of naive and memory T cell subsets. Two oligonucleotides, mixed equimolar, formed the beta constant-region primer covering TRBC1 and TRBC2. TCRdb re-called the UMI-ligation and nested PCR reads with MiXCR, one entry per CDR3 protein. This repertoire shows under 150,000 distinct CDR3 sequences, over 15% found once; its top ten account for 0.14% to 0.15%. The sequenced material came from naive CD4+ T cells from blood. The receptors were gathered from a human donor in good health.

The V and J genes are TRBV20-1 and TRBJ1-1, with TRBD1 matching over 10 bases. The junction had 5 bases not matched to a gene; V was cut back by 6 bases and J by 1 base. Germline CDR1 and CDR2: DFQATT and SNEGSKA (reference sequence). The CDR3 covers 14 residues. CDR3 sequence: CSAPRDRGNTEAFF. For the CDR3, the DNA is TGCAGTGCCCCCAGGGACAGGGGGAACACTGAAGCTTTCTTT.

As concerns this clonotype: Germline and junction disagree at one end, which may indicate a read error. This chain connects TRBV2 to TRBJ2-3; 10 bases align to TRBD2. Germline V gene sequence: CDR1 SNHLY, CDR2 FYNNEI. CDR3 size: 16 residues. The CDR3 DNA sequence: TGTGCCAGCAATGAAAGGGCTAGCGGGAGATCAGATACGCAGTATTTT. Encoded protein: CASNERASGRSDTQYF.

A word on this clonotype: The junction and the germline gene differ at one end; a read error may be behind it. The rearrangement links TRBV11-1 to TRBJ1-5; no reliable D call. This CDR3 spans 15 amino acids. Germline V CDR1 and CDR2: SGHAT, FQDESV (reference sequence). CDR3 in DNA: TGTGCCAGCAGCTTAGGGCAGGAGAGGAGTCAGCCCCAGAATTTT. Its translation: CASSLGQERSQPQNF.

In this sample, this clonotype turned up a few times. J is TRBJ1-6 and V is TRBV20-1; perhaps TRBD1 as D (5 bases). Trimming removed 6 bases from V and 4 bases from J, with 16 bases in between. Germline V gives CDR1 DFQATT, CDR2 SNEGSKA (reference sequence). The CDR3 has 15 amino acids. CDR3 region: CSAALGGTYNSPLHF. In DNA form, the CDR3 reads TGCAGTGCGGCCTTGGGAGGGACTTATAATTCACCCCTCCACTTT.